This entry lists 23 T cell receptor beta chains sequenced from one sample in a study of cytomegalovirus exposure and HLA in healthy donors (dated by TCRdb to the late 2010s). The library was built by means of the immunoSEQ multiplex PCR assay. The multiplex PCR relied on a mix of 60 forward primers for TCR Vbeta segments and 13 reverse primers for TCR Jbeta segments. The table comes from immuneACCESS by way of TCRdb, which keeps in-frame sequences with V and J called. Part of the clones is missing from these tables; in studies checked, under half for an unresolved V gene and the rest for unknown reasons. The sample table lists about 130,000 clones, roughly four fifths of them with a count of one. The top ten clones comprise about 1.8% of the sample. The sequencing input was PBMCs. The receptors originated from a woman between 45 and 60 years old in good health and CMV-seronegative.

This clone was picked up a small number of times. The V and J genes are TRBV5-1 and TRBJ2-1, with D maybe TRBD2 (6 bases). Germline CDR1 SGHRS, CDR2 YFSETQ. The length of the CDR3 is 15 residues. The germline V and J ends were trimmed by 1 base and 10 bases, with 18 bases remaining between them. In DNA form, the CDR3 reads TGCGCCAGCAGCTTGAACGGGAGAGGCCTCGGCGAGCAGTTCTTC. Translating gives CASSLNGRGLGEQFF.

The chain combines TRBV30 with TRBJ1-3; TRBD1 is a possible D gene (6 bases). Germline CDR1 is GTSNPN and CDR2 is SVGIG (reference sequence). The CDR3 covers 12 residues. Trimming left V 5 bases short and J 3 bases short, with 8 bases between. The CDR3: CAWGTLGNTIYF. The CDR3 DNA reads TGTGCCTGGGGGACACTTGGAAACACCATATATTTT.

This clone was counted once. The chain combines TRBV7-3 with TRBJ2-1; 13 bases map to TRBD2. The V gene end was trimmed by 5 bases and the J gene end by 9 bases; junction bases not matched to a gene: 7. Germline V gene data show CDR1 as SGHTA and CDR2 as FQGTGA. The CDR3 extends over 15 amino acids. The CDR3 bases are TGTGCCAGCAGCACGACTAGCGGGAGGAGCACTGAGCAGTTCTTC. Amino acid sequence: CASSTTSGRSTEQFF.

The chain couples TRBV30 to TRBJ1-2; 8 nucleotides match TRBD1. CDR1 is GTSNPN and CDR2 is SVGIG in the germline V gene (reference sequence). With V trimmed by 0 bases and J by 6 bases, 3 bases remained unmatched. The CDR3 has 13 amino acids. CDR3 residues: CAWSVGQGHGYTF. In nucleotides, the CDR3 is TGTGCCTGGAGTGTAGGACAGGGCCATGGCTACACCTTC.

In this sample, this clone turned up a few times. This sequence joins TRBV27 and TRBJ2-2; TRBD2 might be the D (5 bases). Germline values: CDR1 MNHEY, CDR2 SMNVEV (reference sequence). Trimming cost V 5 bases and J 1 base, with 11 bases left between them. The CDR3 is 15 residues long. CDR3: CASSPRRGNTGELFF. The CDR3 bases are TGTGCCAGCAGTCCCCGACGGGGGAACACCGGGGAGCTGTTTTTT.

The rearrangement uses TRBV30 and TRBJ1-5, with 9 bases that match TRBD1. Germline V gene sequence: CDR1 GTSNPN, CDR2 SVGIG (reference sequence). Trimming at V came to 3 bases and at J to 1 base, leaving 4 bases not matched to a gene. This CDR3 is built from 15 residues. CDR3 sequence (DNA): TGTGCCTGGAGGCGAGGGACAGGGAGCAATCAGCCCCAGCATTTT. This codes for CAWRRGTGSNQPQHF.

This chain joins TRBV5-1 and TRBJ2-5, with 7 bases matching TRBD2. The DNA end lines up better with TRBJ2-7; the J call may be wrong. Germline CDR1 SGHRS, CDR2 YFSETQ. The CDR3 covers 14 residues. CDR3 sequence reads: CASSLSSGSYEQYF. In nucleotides, the CDR3 is TGCGCCAGCAGCTTGTCTAGCGGCTCCTACGAGCAGTACTTC.

The genes are TRBV5-8 and TRBJ1-5; 10 positions match TRBD1. V lost 0 bases, J lost 1 base, and 4 bases stayed unmatched. Germline CDR1 SGHTS, CDR2 YDEGEE. This CDR3 has 17 residues. CDR3 DNA sequence: TGTGCCAGCAGCTTGGGGGACAGGGGAACGAGCAATCAGCCCCAGCATTTT. Translated: CASSLGDRGTSNQPQHF.

The chain recombines TRBV4-1 with TRBJ1-2; D not resolved. The V end was cut by 0 bases, the J end by 7 bases, with 15 bases between. Germline V CDR1 and CDR2: MGHRA, YSYEKL. The CDR3 has 15 residues. This CDR3 reads CASSQESGLFSGYTF. CDR3 sequence (DNA): TGCGCCAGCAGCCAAGAATCCGGACTTTTCTCTGGCTACACCTTC.

This chain joins TRBV6-6 and TRBJ2-7, with 9 bases identical to TRBD2. V dropped 6 bases and J dropped 5; count of bases not matched to a gene: 5. Germline V gives CDR1 MNHNY, CDR2 SVGAGI (reference sequence). The CDR3 has 13 amino acids. This CDR3 is CASRHSGRNEQYV. The DNA of the CDR3 is TGTGCCAGCAGACATAGCGGGAGAAACGAGCAGTACGTC.

This rearrangement joins TRBV6-5 to TRBJ2-1; 13 nucleotides align to TRBD2. This CDR3 is 15 amino acids long. Germline CDR1 and CDR2: MNHEY and SVGAGI. The V segment lost 4 bases and the J segment 8 bases; nucleotides outside the gene matches: 5. CDR3 sequence reads: CASSSGLAGADEQFF. The CDR3, as DNA: TGTGCCAGCAGTTCCGGACTAGCGGGAGCAGATGAGCAGTTCTTC.

The CDR3 DNA sequence: TGTGCCAGCACCCGACAGTCCTACGAGCAGTACTTC. It encodes CASTRQSYEQYF. The chain uses TRBV7-3 and TRBJ2-7; D perhaps matches TRBD1 (5 bases). Trimming stripped 7 bases from V and 1 base from J, with 8 bases between. The germline gives CDR1 SGHTA, CDR2 FQGTGA. The CDR3 has 12 residues.

CDR3 bases: TGTGCCAGCAGCCAGAGGCTAGCGGGAAACACCGGGGAGCTGTTTTTT. It yields the protein CASSQRLAGNTGELFF. V and J are TRBV7-2 and TRBJ2-2; 9 bases map to TRBD2. V shed 5 bases and J 2 bases; nucleotides not matched to a gene: 6. CDR3 length equals 16 residues. Germline CDR1 is SGHTA and CDR2 is FQGNSA.

This chain uses TRBV7-9 with TRBJ1-3, with no clear D. The V gene's germline CDR1 is SEHNR and CDR2 FQNEAQ (reference sequence). V shed 3 bases and J shed 1 base, with 10 bases lying between them. CDR3 length equals 15 residues. Here the CDR3 reads CASSFSVRSGNTIYF. The DNA of the CDR3 is TGTGCCAGCAGCTTTTCGGTTCGGTCTGGAAACACCATATATTTT.

This rearrangement joins TRBV6-6 to TRBJ2-1, with no clear D. The CDR3 totals 14 residues. Per the germline V gene, CDR1 is MNHNY and CDR2 is SVGAGI (reference sequence). The V end was cut by 2 bases, the J end by 4 bases, with 9 bases between. CDR3 sequence (DNA): TGTGCCAGCAGTTACGGGCCTCCGTACAATGAGCAGTTCTTC. Translation: CASSYGPPYNEQFF.

The chain recombines TRBV6-5 with TRBJ2-1; D may be TRBD1 (6 bases). The CDR3 consists of 14 residues. Deletions cut 7 bases from V and 6 bases from J, with 16 bases between. Germline CDR1 MNHEY, CDR2 SVGAGI. CDR3 loop: CASIAAGEGNEQFF. DNA of the CDR3: TGTGCCAGCATCGCGGCAGGGGAAGGCAATGAGCAGTTCTTC.

This sequence joins TRBV7-6 and TRBJ2-7; possibly TRBD2 for D (5 bases). The CDR3 spans 14 residues. The V gene's germline CDR1 is SGHVS and CDR2 FNYEAQ. Trimming cost V 5 bases and J 1 base, with 12 bases left between them. CDR3 protein: CASSVGLLSYEQYF. The DNA for the CDR3 is TGTGCCAGCAGCGTTGGACTGTTATCCTACGAGCAGTACTTC. Drawing the rest from reference TRBV7-6 and TRBJ2-7, the complete variable domain is GAGVSQSPRYKVTKRGQDVALRCDPISGHVSLYWYRQALGQGPEFLTYFNYEAQQDKSGLPNDRFSAERPEGSISTLTIQRTEQRDSAMYRCASSVGLLSYEQYFGPGTRLTVT.

V gene TRBV6-1 combines with J gene TRBJ2-1; D is uncertain. The CDR3 is 12 residues long. Per germline, CDR1 MNHNS and CDR2 SASEGT. Trimming cost V 2 bases and J 9 bases, with 8 bases left between them. The CDR3 nucleotides are TGTGCCAGCAGTGAACGGTACGGTGAGCAGTTCTTC. It translates to CASSERYGEQFF.

The CDR3 bases are TGCAGCGTTGATCTTAACTATGGCTACACCTTC. This translates into CSVDLNYGYTF. The chain links TRBV29-1 to TRBJ1-2; D is uncertain. Germline-derived CDR1 and CDR2 are SQVTM and ANQGSEA. The CDR3 consists of 11 residues. Trimming shortened V by 3 bases and J by 1 base, and 3 bases separated the two germline ends.

The rearrangement uses TRBV14 and TRBJ1-2; perhaps TRBD1 as D (5 bases). The CDR3 has 13 amino acids. V was pared by 0 bases and J by 8 bases, with 10 bases between. CDR1 is SGHDN, CDR2 FVKESK, per germline. The CDR3 DNA reads TGTGCCAGCAGCCAAGATCGGGGGAGCGGCTACACCTTC. It yields the protein CASSQDRGSGYTF. The full variable domain, rest sourced from reference TRBV14 and TRBJ1-2, is EAGVTQFPSHSVIEKGQTVTLRCDPISGHDNLYWYRRVMGKEIKFLLHFVKESKQDESGMPNNRFLAERTGGTYSTLKVQPAELEDSGVYFCASSQDRGSGYTFGSGTRLTVV.

J is TRBJ1-2 and V is TRBV13; TRBD1 matches at 8 bases. This CDR3 contains 13 residues. Germline V gives CDR1 PRHDT, CDR2 FYEKMQ (reference sequence). With V trimmed by 5 bases and J by 10 bases, 9 bases remained unmatched. CDR3 protein: CASSPTGVKYYTF. Written as DNA, the CDR3 is TGTGCCAGCAGCCCGACAGGGGTAAAGTACTACACCTTC. Full variable domain (remainder filled in from reference TRBV13 and TRBJ1-2): AAGVIQSPRHLIKEKRETATLKCYPIPRHDTVYWYQQGPGQDPQFLISFYEKMQSDKGSIPDRFSAQQFSDYHSELNMSSLELGDSALYFCASSPTGVKYYTFGSGTRLTVV.

This chain connects TRBV7-2 to TRBJ1-4; 9 bases agree with TRBD1. Trimming took 4 bases from V and 5 from J; bases not matched to a gene: 8. The germline V gene encodes CDR1 SGHTA and CDR2 FQGNSA. The CDR3 runs to 16 residues. CDR3 loop: CASSSGQGWGNEKLFF. CDR3 nucleotide sequence: TGTGCCAGCAGCTCAGGACAGGGGTGGGGAAATGAAAAACTGTTTTTT.

This clone was found once. Other DNA sequences in the same sample also yield this CDR3. The chain uses TRBV6-6 and TRBJ1-1, with TRBD1 identical over 7 bases. Germline V gives CDR1 MNHNY, CDR2 SVGAGI (reference sequence). Unmatched junction bases numbered 4, after V lost 6 bases and J lost 3 bases. CDR3 length: 13 amino acids. CDR3 in amino acids: CASRGTGDTEAFF. CDR3 DNA sequence: TGTGCCAGCAGAGGCACAGGGGACACTGAAGCTTTCTTT.